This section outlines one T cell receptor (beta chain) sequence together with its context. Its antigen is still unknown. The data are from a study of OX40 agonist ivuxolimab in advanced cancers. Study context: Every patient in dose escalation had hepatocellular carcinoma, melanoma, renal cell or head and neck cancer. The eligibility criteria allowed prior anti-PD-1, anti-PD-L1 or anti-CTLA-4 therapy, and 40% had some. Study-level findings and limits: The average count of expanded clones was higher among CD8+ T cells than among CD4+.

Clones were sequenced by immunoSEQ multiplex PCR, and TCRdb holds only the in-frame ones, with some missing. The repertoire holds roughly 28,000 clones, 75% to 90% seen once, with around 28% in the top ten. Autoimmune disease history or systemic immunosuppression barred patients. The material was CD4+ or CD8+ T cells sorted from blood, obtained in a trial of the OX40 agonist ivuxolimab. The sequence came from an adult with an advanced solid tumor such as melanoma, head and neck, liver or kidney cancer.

CDR3 loop: CASSIDRGLSGNTIYF. CDR3 coding DNA: TGCGCCAGCAGCATTGACAGGGGGCTCTCTGGAAACACCATATATTTT. The chain carries TRBV5-1 and TRBJ1-3; TRBD1 matches 10 bases. The junction had 4 bases not matched to a gene; V was cut back by 4 bases and J by 0 bases. Germline CDR1 SGHRS, CDR2 YFSETQ. The CDR3 consists of 16 residues.